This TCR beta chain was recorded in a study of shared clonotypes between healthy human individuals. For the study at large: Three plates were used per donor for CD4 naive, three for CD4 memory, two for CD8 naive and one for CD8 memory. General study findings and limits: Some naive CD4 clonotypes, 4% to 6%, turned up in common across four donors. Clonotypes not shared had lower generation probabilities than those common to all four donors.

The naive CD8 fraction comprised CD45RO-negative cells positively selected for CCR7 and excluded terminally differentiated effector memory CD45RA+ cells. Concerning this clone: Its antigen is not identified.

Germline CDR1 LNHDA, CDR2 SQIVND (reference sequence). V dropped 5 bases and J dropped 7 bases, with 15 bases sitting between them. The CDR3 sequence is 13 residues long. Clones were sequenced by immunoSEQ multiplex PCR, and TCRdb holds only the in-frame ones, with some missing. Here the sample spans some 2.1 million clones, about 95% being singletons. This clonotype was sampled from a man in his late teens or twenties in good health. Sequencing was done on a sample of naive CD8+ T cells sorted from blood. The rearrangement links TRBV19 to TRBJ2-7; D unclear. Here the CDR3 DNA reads TGTGCCAGTAGTGCAGGCCCCTGGCGGGAGCAGTACTTC. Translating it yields CASSAGPWREQYF.